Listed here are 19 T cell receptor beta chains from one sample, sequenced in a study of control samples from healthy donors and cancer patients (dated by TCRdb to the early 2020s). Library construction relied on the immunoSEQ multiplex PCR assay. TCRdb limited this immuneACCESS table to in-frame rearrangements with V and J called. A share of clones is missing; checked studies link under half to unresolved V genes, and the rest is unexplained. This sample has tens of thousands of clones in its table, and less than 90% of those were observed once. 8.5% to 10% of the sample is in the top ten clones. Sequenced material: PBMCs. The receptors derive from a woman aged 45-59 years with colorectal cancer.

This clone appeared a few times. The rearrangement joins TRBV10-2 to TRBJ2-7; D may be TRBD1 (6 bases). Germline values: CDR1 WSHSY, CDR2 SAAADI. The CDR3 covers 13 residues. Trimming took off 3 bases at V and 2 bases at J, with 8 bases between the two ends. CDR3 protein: CASSDYRAYEQYV. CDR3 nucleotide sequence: TGCGCCAGCAGTGACTACAGGGCCTACGAGCAGTACGTC.

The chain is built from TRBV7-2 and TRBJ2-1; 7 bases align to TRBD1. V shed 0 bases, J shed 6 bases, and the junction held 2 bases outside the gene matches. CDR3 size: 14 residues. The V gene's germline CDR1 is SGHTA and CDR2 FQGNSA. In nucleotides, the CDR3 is TGTGCCAGCAGCTTAGCGGCAGGGGGCAATGAGCAGTTCTTC. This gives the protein CASSLAAGGNEQFF. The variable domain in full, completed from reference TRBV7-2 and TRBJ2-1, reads GAGVSQSPSNKVTEKGKDVELRCDPISGHTALYWYRQSLGQGLEFLIYFQGNSAPDKSGLPSDRFSAERTGGSVSTLTIQRTQQEDSAVYLCASSLAAGGNEQFFGPGTRLTVL.

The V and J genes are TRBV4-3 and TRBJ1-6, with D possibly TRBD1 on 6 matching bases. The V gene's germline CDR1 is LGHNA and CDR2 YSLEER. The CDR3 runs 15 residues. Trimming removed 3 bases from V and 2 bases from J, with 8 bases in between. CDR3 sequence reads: CASSHTGTYNSPLHF. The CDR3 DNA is TGCGCCAGCAGCCACACAGGGACCTATAATTCACCCCTCCACTTT.

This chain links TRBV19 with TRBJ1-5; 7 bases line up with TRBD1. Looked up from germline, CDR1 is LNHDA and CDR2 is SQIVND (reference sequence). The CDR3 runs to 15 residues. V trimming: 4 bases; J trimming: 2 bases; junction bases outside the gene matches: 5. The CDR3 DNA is TGTGCCAGTAGTACCGTTGGGACAGGCAATCAGCCCCAGCATTTT. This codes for CASSTVGTGNQPQHF.

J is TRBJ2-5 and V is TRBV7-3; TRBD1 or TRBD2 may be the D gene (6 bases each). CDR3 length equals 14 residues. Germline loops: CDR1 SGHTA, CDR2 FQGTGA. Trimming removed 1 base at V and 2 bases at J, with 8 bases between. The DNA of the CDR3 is TGTGCCAGCAGCTTAAGGGGGGCTCAAGAGACCCAGTACTTC. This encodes CASSLRGAQETQYF.

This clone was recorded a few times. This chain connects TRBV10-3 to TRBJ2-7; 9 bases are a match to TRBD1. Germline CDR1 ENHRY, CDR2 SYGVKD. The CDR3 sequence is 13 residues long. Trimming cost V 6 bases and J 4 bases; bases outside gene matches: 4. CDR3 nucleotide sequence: TGTGCCATCAGCCCCGGACAGGGGTACGAGCAGTACGTC. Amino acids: CAISPGQGYEQYV.

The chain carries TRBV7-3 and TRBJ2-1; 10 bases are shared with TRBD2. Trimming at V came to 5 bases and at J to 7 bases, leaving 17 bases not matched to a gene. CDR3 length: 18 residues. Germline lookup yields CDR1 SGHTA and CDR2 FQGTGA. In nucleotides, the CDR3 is TGTGCCAGCAGCCTCACGAGGTCTAGCGGGGGCACCAAGAATGAGCAGTTCTTC. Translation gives CASSLTRSSGGTKNEQFF.

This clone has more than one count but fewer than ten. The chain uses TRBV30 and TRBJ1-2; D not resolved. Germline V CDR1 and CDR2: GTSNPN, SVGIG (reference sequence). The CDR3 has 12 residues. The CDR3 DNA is TGTGCGGGGAGAGGCGGATTCTATGGCTACACCTTC. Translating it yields CAGRGGFYGYTF.

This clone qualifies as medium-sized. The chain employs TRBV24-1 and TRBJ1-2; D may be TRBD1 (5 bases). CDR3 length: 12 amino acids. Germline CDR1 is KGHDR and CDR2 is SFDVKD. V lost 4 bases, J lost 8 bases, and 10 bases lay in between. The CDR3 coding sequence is TGTGCCACCAGTGACGCAGGGCAAGGCTACACCTTC. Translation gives CATSDAGQGYTF.

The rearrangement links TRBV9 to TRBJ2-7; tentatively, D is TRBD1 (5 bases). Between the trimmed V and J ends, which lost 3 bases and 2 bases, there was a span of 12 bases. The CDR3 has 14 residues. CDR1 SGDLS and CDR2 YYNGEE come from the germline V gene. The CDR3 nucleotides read TGTGCCAGCAGCGCCGATACAGGACCCTACGAGCAGTACGTC. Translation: CASSADTGPYEQYV.

CDR3 nucleotides: TGTGCCAGTGTCGGAACCTCTGGGGCCAACGTCCTGACTTTC. Translation gives CASVGTSGANVLTF. The J gene is TRBJ2-6, the V gene TRBV19; D not resolved. The germline V and J ends were trimmed by 8 bases and 0 bases, with 8 bases remaining between them. Germline V CDR1 and CDR2: LNHDA, SQIVND (reference sequence). CDR3 length: 14 amino acids.

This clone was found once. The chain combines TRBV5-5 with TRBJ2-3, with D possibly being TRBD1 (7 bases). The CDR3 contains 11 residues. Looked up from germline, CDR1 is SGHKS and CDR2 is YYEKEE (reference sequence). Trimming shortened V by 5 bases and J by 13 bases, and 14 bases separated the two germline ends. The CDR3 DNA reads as TGTGCCAGCAGAGGACAGGAGGGGAAGTATTTT. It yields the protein CASRGQEGKYF.

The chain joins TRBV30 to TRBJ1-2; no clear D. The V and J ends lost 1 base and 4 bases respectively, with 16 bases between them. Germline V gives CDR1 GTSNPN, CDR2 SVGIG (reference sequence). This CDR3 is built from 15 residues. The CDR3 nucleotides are TGTGCCTGGAGTGAAATTGCAGCCAAGACCTATGGCTACACCTTC. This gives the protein CAWSEIAAKTYGYTF.

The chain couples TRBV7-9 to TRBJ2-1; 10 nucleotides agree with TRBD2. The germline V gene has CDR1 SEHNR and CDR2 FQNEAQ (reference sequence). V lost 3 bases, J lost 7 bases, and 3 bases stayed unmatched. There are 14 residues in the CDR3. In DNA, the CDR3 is TGTGCCAGCAGCTTCCTAGCGGGGGATAATGAGCAGTTCTTC. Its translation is CASSFLAGDNEQFF.

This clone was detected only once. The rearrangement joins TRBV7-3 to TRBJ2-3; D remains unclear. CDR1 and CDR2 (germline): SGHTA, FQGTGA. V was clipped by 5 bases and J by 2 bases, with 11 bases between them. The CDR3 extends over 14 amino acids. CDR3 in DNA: TGTGCCAGCAGCCTAGACGGAAACACAGATACGCAGTATTTT. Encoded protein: CASSLDGNTDTQYF.

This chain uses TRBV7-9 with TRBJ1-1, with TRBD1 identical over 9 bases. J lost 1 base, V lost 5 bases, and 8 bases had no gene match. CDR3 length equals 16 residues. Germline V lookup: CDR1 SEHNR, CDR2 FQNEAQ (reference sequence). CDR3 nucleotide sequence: TGTGCCAGCAGCCGGGACAGGGATTCAAAGAACACTGAAGCTTTCTTT. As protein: CASSRDRDSKNTEAFF.

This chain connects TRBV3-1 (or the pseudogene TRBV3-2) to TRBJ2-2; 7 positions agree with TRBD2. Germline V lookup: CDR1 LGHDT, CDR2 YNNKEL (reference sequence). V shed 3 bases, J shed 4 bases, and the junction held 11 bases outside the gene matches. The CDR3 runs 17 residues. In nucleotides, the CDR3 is TGTGCCAGCAGCCAGAGGTTTCTGGCGGGGGTCACCGGGGAGCTGTTTTTT. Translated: CASSQRFLAGVTGELFF.

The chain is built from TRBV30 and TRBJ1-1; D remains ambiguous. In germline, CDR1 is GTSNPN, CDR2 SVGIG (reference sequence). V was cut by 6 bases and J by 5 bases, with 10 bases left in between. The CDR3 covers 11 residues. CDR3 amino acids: CACILGTEAFF. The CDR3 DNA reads TGTGCCTGTATTCTGGGAACTGAAGCTTTCTTT.

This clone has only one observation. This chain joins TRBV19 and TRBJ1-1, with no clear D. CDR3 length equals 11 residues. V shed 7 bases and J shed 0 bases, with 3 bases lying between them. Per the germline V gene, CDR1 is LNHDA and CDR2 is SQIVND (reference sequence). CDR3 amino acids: CASMVNTEAFF. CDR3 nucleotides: TGTGCCAGTATGGTGAACACTGAAGCTTTCTTT.